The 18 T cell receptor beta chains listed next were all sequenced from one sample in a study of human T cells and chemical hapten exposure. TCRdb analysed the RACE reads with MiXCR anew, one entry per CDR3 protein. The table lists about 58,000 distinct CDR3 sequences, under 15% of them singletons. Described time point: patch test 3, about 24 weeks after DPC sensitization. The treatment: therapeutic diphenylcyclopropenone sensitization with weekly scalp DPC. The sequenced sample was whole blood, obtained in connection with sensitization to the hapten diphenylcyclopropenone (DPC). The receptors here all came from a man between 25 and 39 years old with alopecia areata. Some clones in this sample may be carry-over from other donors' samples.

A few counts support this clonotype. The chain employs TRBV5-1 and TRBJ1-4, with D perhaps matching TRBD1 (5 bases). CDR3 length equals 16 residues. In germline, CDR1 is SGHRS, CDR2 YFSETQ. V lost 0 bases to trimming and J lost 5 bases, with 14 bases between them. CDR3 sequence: CASSLAGDGSNEKLFF. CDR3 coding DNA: TGCGCCAGCAGCTTGGCCGGGGACGGCTCCAATGAAAAACTGTTTTTT. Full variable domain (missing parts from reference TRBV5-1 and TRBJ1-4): KAGVTQTPRYLIKTRGQQVTLSCSPISGHRSVSWYQQTPGQGLQFLFEYFSETQRNKGNFPGRFSGRQFSNSRSEMNVSTLELGDSALYLCASSLAGDGSNEKLFFGSGTQLSVL.

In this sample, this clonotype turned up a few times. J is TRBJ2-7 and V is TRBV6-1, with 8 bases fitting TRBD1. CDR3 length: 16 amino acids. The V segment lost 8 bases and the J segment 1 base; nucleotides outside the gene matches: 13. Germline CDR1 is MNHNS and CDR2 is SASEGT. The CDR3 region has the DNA TGTGCCAGCCGTTCCCCGGGGACAGGATTTTCCTACGAGCAGTACTTC. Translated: CASRSPGTGFSYEQYF.

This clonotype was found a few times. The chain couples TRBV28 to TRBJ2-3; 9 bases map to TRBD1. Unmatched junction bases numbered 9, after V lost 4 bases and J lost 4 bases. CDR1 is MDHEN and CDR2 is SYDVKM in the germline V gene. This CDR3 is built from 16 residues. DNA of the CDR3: TGTGCCAGCAGTTCGGGGGGACAGGGACACGCAGATACGCAGTATTTT. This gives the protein CASSSGGQGHADTQYF.

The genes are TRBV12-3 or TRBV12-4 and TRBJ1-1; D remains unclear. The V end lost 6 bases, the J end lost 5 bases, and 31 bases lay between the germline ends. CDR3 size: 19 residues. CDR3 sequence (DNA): TGTGCCAGCAGCCCCGCGGGATTACCACTCCCTCTCGGTCAAACTGAAGCTTTCTTT. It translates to CASSPAGLPLPLGQTEAFF.

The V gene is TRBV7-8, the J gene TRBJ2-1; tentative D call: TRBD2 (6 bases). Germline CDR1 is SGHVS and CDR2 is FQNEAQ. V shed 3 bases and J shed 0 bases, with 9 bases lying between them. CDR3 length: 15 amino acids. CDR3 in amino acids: CASSFGGPSYNEQFF. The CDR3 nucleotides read TGTGCCAGCAGCTTCGGGGGTCCCTCCTACAATGAGCAGTTCTTC. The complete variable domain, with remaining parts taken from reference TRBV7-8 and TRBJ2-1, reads GAGVSQSPRYKVAKRGQDVALRCDPISGHVSLFWYQQALGQGPEFLTYFQNEAQLDKSGLPSDRFFAERPEGSVSTLKIQRTQQEDSAVYLCASSFGGPSYNEQFFGPGTRLTVL.

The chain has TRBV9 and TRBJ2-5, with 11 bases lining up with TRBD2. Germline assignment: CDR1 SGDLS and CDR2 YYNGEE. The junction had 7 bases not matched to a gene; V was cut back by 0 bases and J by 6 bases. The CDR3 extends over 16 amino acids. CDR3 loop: CASSVEGTSGLKTQYF. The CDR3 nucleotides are TGTGCCAGCAGCGTAGAGGGGACTAGCGGATTAAAGACCCAGTACTTC.

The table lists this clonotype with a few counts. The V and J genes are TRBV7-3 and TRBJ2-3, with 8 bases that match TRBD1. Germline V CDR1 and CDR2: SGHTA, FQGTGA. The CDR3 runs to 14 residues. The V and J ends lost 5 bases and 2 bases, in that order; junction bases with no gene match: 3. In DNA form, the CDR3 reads TGTGCCAGCAGCATGGGACAGGTCACAGATACGCAGTATTTT. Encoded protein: CASSMGQVTDTQYF.

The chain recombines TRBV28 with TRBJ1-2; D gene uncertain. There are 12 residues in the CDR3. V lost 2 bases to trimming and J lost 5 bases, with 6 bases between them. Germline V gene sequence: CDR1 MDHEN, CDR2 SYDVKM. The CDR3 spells CASSLKAYGYTF. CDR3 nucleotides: TGTGCCAGCAGTTTAAAGGCATATGGCTACACCTTC.

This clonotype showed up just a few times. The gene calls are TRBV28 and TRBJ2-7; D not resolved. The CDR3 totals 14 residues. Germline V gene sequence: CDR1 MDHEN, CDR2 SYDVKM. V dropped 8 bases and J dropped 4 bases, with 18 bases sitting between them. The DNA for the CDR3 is TGTGCCAGCCCCCCCGTACGGTCGCCGTACGAGCAGTACTTC. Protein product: CASPPVRSPYEQYF.

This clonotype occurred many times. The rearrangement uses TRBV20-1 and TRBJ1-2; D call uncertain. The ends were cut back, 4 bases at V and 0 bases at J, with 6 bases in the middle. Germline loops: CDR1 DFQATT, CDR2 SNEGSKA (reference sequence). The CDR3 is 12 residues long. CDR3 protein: CSANAANYGYTF. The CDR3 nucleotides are TGCAGTGCTAACGCGGCTAACTATGGCTACACCTTC.

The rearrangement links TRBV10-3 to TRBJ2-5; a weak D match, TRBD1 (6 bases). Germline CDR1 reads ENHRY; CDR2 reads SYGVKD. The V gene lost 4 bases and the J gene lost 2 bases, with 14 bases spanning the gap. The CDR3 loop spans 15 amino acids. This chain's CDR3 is CAISGTTGPQETQYF. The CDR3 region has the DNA TGTGCCATCAGTGGAACCACAGGGCCGCAAGAGACCCAGTACTTC.

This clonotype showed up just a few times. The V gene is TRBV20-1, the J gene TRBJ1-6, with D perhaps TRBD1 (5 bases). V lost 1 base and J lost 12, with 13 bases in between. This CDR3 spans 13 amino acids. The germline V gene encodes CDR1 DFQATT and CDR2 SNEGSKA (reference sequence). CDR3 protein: CSARGQVGGPLHF. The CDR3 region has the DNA TGCAGTGCTAGAGGGCAGGTCGGGGGACCCCTCCACTTT.

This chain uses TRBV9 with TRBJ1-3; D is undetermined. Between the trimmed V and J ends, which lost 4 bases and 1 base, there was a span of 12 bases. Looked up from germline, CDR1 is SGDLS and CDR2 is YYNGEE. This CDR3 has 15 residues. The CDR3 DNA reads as TGTGCCAGCAGCCCCGAGCGTGCATCTGGAAACACCATATATTTT. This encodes CASSPERASGNTIYF.

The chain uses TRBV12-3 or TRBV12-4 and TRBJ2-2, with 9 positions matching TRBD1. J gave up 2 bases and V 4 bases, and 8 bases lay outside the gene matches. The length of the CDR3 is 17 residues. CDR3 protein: CASSSGTGKENTGELFF. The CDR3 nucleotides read TGTGCCAGCAGTTCCGGGACAGGGAAGGAAAACACCGGGGAGCTGTTTTTT.

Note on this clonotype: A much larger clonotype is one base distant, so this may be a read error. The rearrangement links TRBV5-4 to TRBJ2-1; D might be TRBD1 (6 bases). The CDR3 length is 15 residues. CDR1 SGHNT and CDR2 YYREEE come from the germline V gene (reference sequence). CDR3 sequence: CPSSFGMGHYNEQFF. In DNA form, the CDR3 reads TGTCCCAGCAGCTTTGGTATGGGACACTACAATGAGCAGTTCTTC.

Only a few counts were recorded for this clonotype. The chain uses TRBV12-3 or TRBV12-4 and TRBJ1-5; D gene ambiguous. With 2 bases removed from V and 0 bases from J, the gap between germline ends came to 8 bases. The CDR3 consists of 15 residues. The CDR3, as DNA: TGTGCCAGCAGTTTACGGGGTTATAGCAATCAGCCCCAGCATTTT. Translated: CASSLRGYSNQPQHF.

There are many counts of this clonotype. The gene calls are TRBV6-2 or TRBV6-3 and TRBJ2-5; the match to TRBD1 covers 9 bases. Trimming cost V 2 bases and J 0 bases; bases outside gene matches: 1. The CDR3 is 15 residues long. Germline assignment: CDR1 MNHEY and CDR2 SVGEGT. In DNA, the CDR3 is TGTGCCAGCAGTTACGGGACAGGGAACCAAGAGACCCAGTACTTC. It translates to CASSYGTGNQETQYF.

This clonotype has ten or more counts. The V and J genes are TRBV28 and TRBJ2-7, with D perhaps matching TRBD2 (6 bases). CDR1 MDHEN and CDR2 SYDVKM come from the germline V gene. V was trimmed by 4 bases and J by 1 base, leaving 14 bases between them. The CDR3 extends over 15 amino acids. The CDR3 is CASSSVAGPSYEQYF. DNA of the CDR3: TGTGCCAGCAGTTCTGTGGCGGGGCCATCCTACGAGCAGTACTTC.